This TCR beta chain emerged from a study of shared clonotypes between healthy human individuals. Of note for this clone: It may be a read error: a sequence one base away is much more abundant. Other DNA sequences within the sample encode an identical CDR3.

Deep-level assay runs were performed. Assay used: immunoSEQ multiplex PCR; TCRdb lists only in-frame clones, some missing. The sample contains roughly 2.1 million clones, under 95% of which appear only once. Naive CD8 cells, CD45RO-negative and positively selected for CCR7, excluded terminally differentiated effector memory CD45RA+ cells. The V and J ends lost 5 bases and 0 bases respectively, with 6 bases between them. Germline CDR1 and CDR2: SGDLS and YYNGEE. The CDR3 sequence is 13 residues long. Material: naive CD8+ T cells from PBMCs. The chain is built from TRBV9 and TRBJ2-1; D not certain. The sequence was obtained from a young man in good health. Some clones in this sample may be carry-over from other donors' samples. The CDR3 reads CASSPSSYNEQFF. The CDR3 region has the DNA TGTGCCAGCAGTCCCAGCTCCTACAATGAGCAGTTCTTC.